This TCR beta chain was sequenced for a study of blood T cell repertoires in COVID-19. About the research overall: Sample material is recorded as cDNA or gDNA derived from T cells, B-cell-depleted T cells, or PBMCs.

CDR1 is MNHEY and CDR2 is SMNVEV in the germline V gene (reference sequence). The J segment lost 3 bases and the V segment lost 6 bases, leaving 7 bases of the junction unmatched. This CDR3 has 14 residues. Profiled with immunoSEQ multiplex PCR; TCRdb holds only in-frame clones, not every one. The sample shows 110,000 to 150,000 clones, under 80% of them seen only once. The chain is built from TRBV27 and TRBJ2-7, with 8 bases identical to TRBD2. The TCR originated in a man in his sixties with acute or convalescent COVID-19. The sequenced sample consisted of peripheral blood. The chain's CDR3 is CASSHVAGSYEQYF. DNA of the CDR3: TGTGCCAGCAGCCACGTAGCGGGAAGCTACGAGCAGTACTTC.